This T cell receptor beta chain was recovered during a study of Graves' ophthalmopathy and Graves' hyperthyroidism (dated by TCRdb to 2016 to 2019). At the level of the whole study: A patient counted as having stable hyperthyroidism if there was no progression to ophthalmopathy within 18 months of follow-up. The study used signatures of the TCR beta repertoire to tell Graves' ophthalmopathy apart from Graves' hyperthyroidism and to predict which patients would progress to ophthalmopathy. In total, some 140 blood samples were TCR-sequenced: some 43 ophthalmopathy, some 72 hyperthyroidism and roughly 17 hyperthyroidism-to-ophthalmopathy patients. To explore V-J signatures distinguishing ophthalmopathy from hyperthyroidism, a discovery set of 100 patients (around 42 ophthalmopathy, 55 to 60 stable hyperthyroidism) was enrolled. An independent validation cohort was composed of some 18 hyperthyroidism patients and approximately 15 patients who later progressed from hyperthyroidism to ophthalmopathy. In roughly 6 hyperthyroidism patients, the T-cell repertoires found in thyroid tissue were compared with those found in blood. After sampling, hyperthyroidism patients received methimazole starting at 30 mg daily, and ophthalmopathy patients received high-dose intravenous methylprednisolone.

TCR beta CDR3 regions were amplified from RNA transcripts for repertoire sequencing. The first round of RT-PCR was done with HTBI primers and the Qiagen OneStep RT-PCR kit, and was followed by a second round of multiplex PCR, then size selection and purification. Sequencing of the libraries was carried out on an Illumina HiSeq2000 in paired-end mode with 100 bp reads. As for the original processing: SOAPnuke was used to process the reads, throwing out any read that had adapters, had uncalled bases, had a mean Phred below 15, or lacked an exact constant-primer or identifier match. COPE v1.2.5 was used to merge high-quality paired reads. Unique nucleotide sequences were defined as clonotypes and aligned to IMGT TRB V, D and J references using MiTCR v1.1. Analysis was restricted to V-J combinations with a frequency above 0.0001, which covered roughly 99% of repertoires. A TCR clonal expansion and chaos score per V-J combination was defined as the ratio of F50 clonal expansion to chaos observed in the TCRdist matrix. Welch's t-statistics and random forest were used to narrow the features down to around 12 V-J combinations, which were then fed into a naive Bayes classifier. The similarity between thyroid and blood repertoires was quantified using the Morisita-Horn index. The raw public data were reprocessed by TCRdb itself: fastp quality trimming at Q25, MiXCR clonotype calling, in-frame beta chains only. Here each entry gathers all rows of one CDR3 protein and keeps the most common genes and DNA. The V and J calls and clone size are TCRdb's, not the authors'. In this sample the table shows some 1.1 million distinct CDR3 sequences, 35% to 40% of which occur a single time. The ten most abundant clones make up approximately 12% of the sample.

What the work shows at the level of the full study, not this receptor alone: In validation, the model predicted ophthalmopathy progression with more than 55% sensitivity and 72.22% specificity; 12 predicted patients were CT-confirmed with GO in a median of approximately 6.5 months. The 13-signature model separated ophthalmopathy from stable hyperthyroidism with 85% to 90% sensitivity and just under 84% specificity in cross-validation, and 80%/75% in the test set. No statistical method was used to set the sample size in advance, and the investigators knew which group each participant was assigned to. Among expanded thyroid clonotypes with frequency above 0.001, most also showed up in blood, which suggests that blood repertoires may reflect the thyroid immune response.

CDR1 and CDR2 were assigned from the germline V gene as SGHTA and FQGTGA. V trim: 4 bases; J trim: 5 bases; unmatched bases: 8. The CDR3 holds 15 amino acids from the cysteine to the phenylalanine. Only CDR3 DNA is held: 45 bases, read in frame from base 1. Concerning this clonotype itself: The target of this receptor is not known. No much larger clone is present one base from it, and per-base qualities are unavailable.

Patients with hyperthyroidism were aged 18 to 65 years, had been newly diagnosed, and had a disease duration of less than 2 months. Patients with other autoimmune diseases, uncontrolled infections, pregnancy or lactation were excluded. Clinical symptoms, serum thyroxine, TRAb, thyroid ultrasound and orbital computed tomography were used for diagnosis. Total RNA was extracted with Trizol reagent and quality-checked on an Agilent 2100 Bioanalyzer. Recombination joined TRBV7-3 with TRBJ1-5; 7 of the junction bases match TRBD1. The material sequenced was peripheral blood or thyroid tissue (not recorded which). This TCR was recovered from an adult man with Graves' hyperthyroidism. CDR3 loop: CASSSGGGVHQPQHF. The nucleotide sequence reads as follows: TGTGCCAGCAGCTCAGGGGGGGGGGTGCATCAGCCCCAGCATTTT.